A single sample is the source of the 28 T cell receptor beta chains below, sequenced in a study of T cells in Graves' hyperthyroidism and ophthalmopathy (dated by TCRdb to the late 2010s). The library was generated by multiplex PCR. Reads for this sample came from an Illumina HiSeq 2000. Amplification of TCR beta CDR3 regions was carried out from RNA transcripts. For the first round of RT-PCR on the TCR CDR3, the HTBI primer set was used together with the Qiagen OneStep RT-PCR kit. TCRdb passed the public sequencing reads through fastp at Q25 and MiXCR, retaining productive beta sequences. Identical CDR3 protein sequences are pooled into one entry, listed with their most common genes and DNA. In all, the sample holds more than 450,000 distinct CDR3 sequences, and around 13% of those were seen once. In total, the top ten clones hold about 15% of the sample. Sequenced input: blood. The origin of the receptors is a woman between 35 and 50 years old with Graves' hyperthyroidism.

This clonotype was seen at least ten times. This chain joins TRBV28 and TRBJ2-7, with 11 bases that match TRBD1. The CDR3 contains 14 residues. The V segment lost 7 bases and the J segment 7 bases; nucleotides outside the gene matches: 9. Germline-derived CDR1 and CDR2 are MDHEN and SYDVKM. The CDR3 nucleotides read TGTGCCAGCATTTCCGGGACAGGGGGTGGGGAGCAGTACTTC. Amino acid sequence: CASISGTGGGEQYF. Full variable domain (rest looked up from reference TRBV28 and TRBJ2-7): DVKVTQSSRYLVKRTGEKVFLECVQDMDHENMFWYRQDPGLGLRLIYFSYDVKMKEKGDIPEGYSVSREKKERFSLILESASTNQTSMYLCASISGTGGGEQYFGPGTRLTVT.

About this clonotype: Since a much larger clone is just one base distant, this may be a read error. DNA for the CDR3: TGTGCCAGCTCCAATCGTAGAGCAACTAATGAAAAACTGTTTTTT. As protein: CASSNRRATNEKLFF. This chain links TRBV28 with TRBJ1-4; D gene ambiguous. CDR3 length: 15 residues. From germline, CDR1 is MDHEN and CDR2 SYDVKM. V lost 8 bases and J lost 0, with 13 bases in between.

This clonotype was counted only a few times. The chain combines TRBV6-1 with TRBJ2-6; D is ambiguous. The V gene lost 5 bases and the J gene lost 4 bases, with 15 bases spanning the gap. Looked up from germline, CDR1 is MNHNS and CDR2 is SASEGT. The CDR3 spans 16 residues. Here the CDR3 DNA reads TGTGCCAGCAGTACGGGTCTGCCTGCAGGGGCCAACGTCCTGACTTTC. Encoded protein: CASSTGLPAGANVLTF.

This CDR3 is CASSVLAEGTGELFF. CDR3 in DNA: TGTGCCAGTAGTGTGCTAGCGGAGGGGACCGGGGAGCTGTTTTTT. This chain links TRBV19 with TRBJ2-2; 7 bases align to TRBD2. The V and J ends lost 5 bases and 5 bases, in that order; junction bases with no gene match: 8. Germline-derived CDR1 and CDR2 are LNHDA and SQIVND (reference sequence). The CDR3 loop spans 15 amino acids. The complete variable domain, with remaining parts taken from reference TRBV19 and TRBJ2-2, reads DGGITQSPKYLFRKEGQNVTLSCEQNLNHDAMYWYRQDPGQGLRLIYYSQIVNDFQKGDIAEGYSVSREKKESFPLTVTSAQKNPTAFYLCASSVLAEGTGELFFGEGSRLTVL.

This clonotype was detected many times. The rearrangement joins TRBV28 to TRBJ2-2, with a possible D match to TRBD1 (6 bases). V lost 8 bases, J lost 1 base, and 11 bases lay in between. The CDR3 runs to 14 residues. Germline CDR1 and CDR2: MDHEN and SYDVKM. This CDR3 is CASHKQGNTGELFF. CDR3 DNA sequence: TGTGCCAGCCACAAACAGGGGAACACCGGGGAGCTGTTTTTT.

This clonotype was observed a few times. The chain employs TRBV6-1 and TRBJ2-1; 9 bases are a match to TRBD2. The CDR3 is 16 residues long. Germline V gene lookup returns CDR1 MNHNS and CDR2 SASEGT. J was trimmed by 8 bases and V by 4 bases; bases with no gene match: 12. CDR3 bases: TGTGCCAGCAGTGGTGCCGGGACTAGCCGTACGGATGAGCAGTTCTTC. It yields the protein CASSGAGTSRTDEQFF.

This rearrangement joins TRBV20-1 to TRBJ1-1; possible D gene TRBD1, 6 bases. The V and J ends lost 1 base and 0 bases respectively, with 12 bases between them. The germline gives CDR1 DFQATT, CDR2 SNEGSKA (reference sequence). CDR3 length: 15 amino acids. CDR3: CSARAAGDLNTEAFF. CDR3 in DNA: TGCAGTGCTAGAGCGGCAGGGGACTTGAACACTGAAGCTTTCTTT.

The table lists this clonotype with many counts. This chain uses TRBV20-1 with TRBJ2-5; 9 positions agree with TRBD2. V trimming: 8 bases; J trimming: 0 bases; junction bases outside the gene matches: 7. The CDR3 is made up of 14 amino acids. From germline, CDR1 is DFQATT and CDR2 SNEGSKA (reference sequence). In DNA form, the CDR3 reads TGCAGTTGTCGACTAGCGGCCCACCAAGAGACCCAGTACTTC. Protein sequence: CSCRLAAHQETQYF.

This clonotype was seen at least ten times. The rearrangement joins TRBV18 to TRBJ2-3; TRBD2 aligns across 8 bases. The V segment lost 2 bases and the J segment 2 bases; nucleotides outside the gene matches: 3. The CDR3 totals 15 residues. The germline CDR1 and CDR2 sequences are KGHSH and LQKENI. CDR3 DNA sequence: TGTGCCAGCTCACCAACGGGAGGGAACACAGATACGCAGTATTTT. As protein: CASSPTGGNTDTQYF.

This clonotype was detected a few times. This chain connects TRBV27 to TRBJ2-2; 7 nucleotides line up with TRBD1. The CDR3 loop spans 13 amino acids. CDR1 and CDR2 (germline): MNHEY, SMNVEV (reference sequence). The trim removed 7 bases at V and 7 bases at J, leaving 6 bases unmatched. Here the CDR3 reads CASNLQGIGELFF. In DNA form, the CDR3 reads TGTGCCAGCAACTTACAGGGGATCGGGGAGCTGTTTTTT.

This clonotype was recorded many times. This rearrangement joins TRBV11-1 to TRBJ2-5; 16 bases match TRBD2. CDR1 and CDR2 from the germline V gene are SGHAT and FQDESV (reference sequence). The CDR3 runs to 15 residues. Germline trimming cut 5 bases from V and 5 bases from J; bases unmatched to any gene: 2. The CDR3 DNA sequence: TGTGCCAGCAGCATGGGACTAGCGGGAGGGGAGACCCAGTACTTC. Its translation is CASSMGLAGGETQYF. Filled out from reference TRBV11-1 and TRBJ2-5, the complete variable domain reads EAEVAQSPRYKITEKSQAVAFWCDPISGHATLYWYRQILGQGPELLVQFQDESVVDDSQLPKDRFSAERLKGVDSTLKIQPAELGDSAMYLCASSMGLAGGETQYFGPGTRLLVL.

CDR3 nucleotides: TGTGCCACGGACGGGCGGGCATACGAGCAGTACTTC. Residues: CATDGRAYEQYF. V gene TRBV6-1 combines with J gene TRBJ2-7; possible D gene TRBD2, 5 bases. Germline values: CDR1 MNHNS, CDR2 SASEGT. V was clipped by 10 bases and J by 4 bases, with 14 bases between them. This CDR3 region has 12 residues.

As regards this clonotype: A clone one base away is much larger, so this may be a read error. The V gene is TRBV27, the J gene TRBJ2-7; 12 nucleotides line up with TRBD2. The CDR3 consists of 19 residues. Per germline, CDR1 MNHEY and CDR2 SMNVEV (reference sequence). The CDR3, as DNA: TGTGCCAACAGTCCGATATTAAGAGGGACTAGCGGGCATTTCTACGAGCAGTACTTC. This sequence encodes CANSPILRGTSGHFYEQYF.

For this clonotype: Relative to the germline gene, one junction end is altered; a read error may explain this. This chain uses TRBV7-7 with TRBJ2-1, with a possible D match to TRBD2 (5 bases). This CDR3 region has 14 residues. From germline, CDR1 is SSHAT and CDR2 FNYEAQ (reference sequence). The CDR3 here is CASSLGEGNNEQFF. The CDR3 region has the DNA TGTGCTAGCAGCTTGGGAGAAGGGAACAATGAGCAGTTCTTC. Using reference TRBV7-7 and TRBJ2-1 for the parts outside the CDR3, the full variable domain is GAGVSQSPRYKVTKRGQDVTLRCDPISSHATLYWYQQALGQGPEFLTYFNYEAQPDKSGLPSDRFSAERPEGSISTLTIQRTEQRDSAMYRCASSLGEGNNEQFFGPGTRLTVL.

The chain employs TRBV10-3 and TRBJ2-1; D is perhaps TRBD1 (5 bases). Germline values: CDR1 ENHRY, CDR2 SYGVKD. Trimming took 4 bases from V and 7 from J, leaving 14 bases between them. This CDR3 is built from 14 residues. CDR3: CAISGVAGQNEQFF. The CDR3 DNA reads TGTGCCATCAGTGGGGTGGCAGGGCAGAATGAGCAGTTCTTC.

The CDR3 DNA reads as TGTGCCAGCATCTCGACAGTATCTGAAGCTTTCTTT. As protein: CASISTVSEAFF. This rearrangement joins TRBV6-1 to TRBJ1-1; D is possibly TRBD1 (5 bases). Per germline, CDR1 MNHNS and CDR2 SASEGT. This CDR3 contains 12 residues. V was trimmed by 7 bases and J by 6 bases, leaving 12 bases between them.

The rearrangement links TRBV24-1 to TRBJ2-1; no clear D gene. Germline assignment: CDR1 KGHDR and CDR2 SFDVKD. The CDR3 extends over 12 amino acids. Deletions cut 8 bases from V and 1 base from J, with 5 bases between. The CDR3 DNA is TGTGCCACCATGGGTTCCTACAATGAGCAGTTCTTC. Residues: CATMGSYNEQFF.

Many counts were recorded for this clonotype. The chain is built from TRBV28 and TRBJ2-1; TRBD2 matches at 8 bases. With 6 bases clipped from V and 7 bases from J, the junction kept 8 bases outside the gene matches. Germline CDR1 MDHEN, CDR2 SYDVKM. The length of the CDR3 is 14 residues. CDR3 DNA: TGTGCCAGCAGACCAAGCGGGAGCGTTAATGAGCAGTTCTTC. Protein sequence: CASRPSGSVNEQFF.

The sample holds many counts of this clonotype. V usage is TRBV10-3 and J usage is TRBJ1-2, with TRBD1 matching over 8 bases. The CDR3 is made up of 15 amino acids. The ends lost 3 bases at V and 2 bases at J; junction bases unmatched: 5. Germline loops: CDR1 ENHRY, CDR2 SYGVKD. The CDR3 protein is CAISDPSGGNYGYTF. As DNA, the CDR3 is TGTGCCATCAGTGATCCCTCAGGGGGCAACTATGGCTACACCTTC.

The table lists this clonotype with many counts. The gene calls are TRBV28 and TRBJ1-5; D perhaps matches TRBD1 (5 bases). CDR3 length equals 17 residues. Trimming left V 4 bases short and J 0 bases short, with 16 bases between. Germline V lookup: CDR1 MDHEN, CDR2 SYDVKM. The CDR3 protein is CASSSPPLGLSNQPQHF. Here the CDR3 DNA reads TGTGCCAGCAGTTCTCCCCCTTTGGGACTTAGCAATCAGCCCCAGCATTTT.

This clonotype was seen a handful of times. One junction end does not reproduce the germline sequence, and a read error may be involved. J is TRBJ2-1 and V is TRBV12-3 or TRBV12-4, with D possibly TRBD2 on 7 matching bases. This CDR3 has 15 amino acids. CDR3 nucleotide sequence: TGTGCCTGCAGTTTATCGGGGGGCGCCTACAATGAGCAGTTCTTC. Translating gives CACSLSGGAYNEQFF.

The chain links TRBV20-1 to TRBJ2-7, with TRBD2 matching over 8 bases. Germline CDR1 and CDR2: DFQATT and SNEGSKA (reference sequence). V was pared by 3 bases and J by 1 base, with 5 bases of the junction left unmatched. This CDR3 contains 14 residues. The CDR3 nucleotides read TGCAGTGCTAGCGGAGCGGGAGATTCCTACGAGCAGTACTTC. It translates to CSASGAGDSYEQYF.

The J gene is TRBJ2-1, the V gene TRBV5-6; D gene ambiguous. V was shortened by 2 bases and J by 5 bases, with 8 bases between the two germline ends. CDR1 SGHDT and CDR2 YYEEEE come from the germline V gene. The CDR3 is 13 residues long. The CDR3 region has the DNA TGTGCCAGCAGCTTCCAGGTCGACAATGAGCAGTTCTTC. Its translation is CASSFQVDNEQFF.

This rearrangement joins TRBV20-1 to TRBJ2-7; D possibly corresponds to TRBD2 (5 bases). The CDR3 has 13 amino acids. Germline V gene data show CDR1 as DFQATT and CDR2 as SNEGSKA (reference sequence). V lost 3 bases to trimming and J lost 7 bases, with 16 bases between them. The CDR3 spells CSARGPDYVEQYF. The CDR3, as DNA: TGCAGTGCTAGGGGTCCCGACTACGTGGAGCAGTACTTC.

At least ten counts were recorded for this clonotype. The V gene is TRBV2, the J gene TRBJ1-2; D is unclear. Germline CDR1 SNHLY, CDR2 FYNNEI. Trimming removed 5 bases at V and 0 bases at J, with 7 bases between. The CDR3 has 13 residues. The CDR3 sequence is CASSPNSNYGYTF. The CDR3 DNA reads as TGTGCCAGCAGTCCGAATTCTAACTATGGCTACACCTTC.

This clonotype was seen many times. The chain combines TRBV30 with TRBJ2-2; TRBD1 agrees at 8 bases. After removal of 4 bases from V and 7 bases from J, the junction contained 17 bases not matched to a gene. This CDR3 has 17 residues. The germline CDR1 and CDR2 sequences are GTSNPN and SVGIG (reference sequence). DNA for the CDR3: TGTGCCTGGATCCCAATTCTCAGGGGGCAGTTCGGCGGGGAGCTGTTTTTT. The encoded protein is CAWIPILRGQFGGELFF. The whole variable domain, remainder taken from reference TRBV30 and TRBJ2-2, is SQTIHQWPATLVQPVGSPLSLECTVEGTSNPNLYWYRQAAGRGLQLLFYSVGIGQISSEVPQNLSASRPQDRQFILSSKKLLLSDSGFYLCAWIPILRGQFGGELFFGEGSRLTVL.

The chain couples TRBV5-1 to TRBJ2-7; D possibly corresponds to TRBD1 (5 bases). CDR1 and CDR2 (germline): SGHRS, YFSETQ. V lost 4 bases to trimming and J lost 2 bases, with 10 bases between them. The CDR3 has 13 residues. CDR3 protein: CASSIEGAYEQYF. CDR3 coding DNA: TGCGCCAGCAGCATCGAAGGGGCCTACGAGCAGTACTTC.

The V call is TRBV15, the J call TRBJ1-4; TRBD1 agrees at 9 bases. The CDR3 spans 14 residues. Germline trimming cut 6 bases from V and 5 bases from J; bases unmatched to any gene: 4. The germline gives CDR1 LNHNV, CDR2 YYDKDF (reference sequence). The CDR3, as DNA: TGTGCCACCAGGGCGGGACAGGGAAATGAAAAACTGTTTTTT. It is translated as CATRAGQGNEKLFF.